Reported below is one T cell receptor beta chain. Per the original data handling: Counts of nucleated cells, estimated from reference gene primer amplification, were obtained. Using immunoSEQ multiplex PCR, the repertoire was profiled, and TCRdb retains in-frame clones only, with some absent. V and J calls and clone size follow that table, whereas D and trimming were derived from the DNA. Of roughly 30,000 clones in the sample, about nine tenths were seen once. This specimen belongs to a study of blood T cell repertoires in COVID-19. Study as a whole: T cells, B-cell-depleted T cells, or PBMCs provided the cDNA or gDNA that served as material.

Trimming left V 0 bases short and J 1 base short, with 15 bases between. In germline, CDR1 is SGHVS, CDR2 FNYEAQ. This CDR3 is built from 17 residues. The sequence came from a man between 60 and 75 years old with acute or convalescent COVID-19. The gene calls are TRBV7-6 and TRBJ1-1, with D possibly matching TRBD1 (5 bases). Material for sequencing was peripheral blood. The CDR3 coding sequence is TGTGCCAGCAGCTTAGCGAAGGGGTCACTTCAGAACACTGAAGCTTTCTTT. Protein: CASSLAKGSLQNTEAFF. Variable domain in full (rest from reference TRBV7-6 and TRBJ1-1): GAGVSQSPRYKVTKRGQDVALRCDPISGHVSLYWYRQALGQGPEFLTYFNYEAQQDKSGLPNDRFSAERPEGSISTLTIQRTEQRDSAMYRCASSLAKGSLQNTEAFFGQGTRLTVV.